This T cell receptor (beta chain) was recorded in a study of blood T cell repertoires in COVID-19. Using immunoSEQ multiplex PCR, the repertoire was profiled, and TCRdb retains in-frame clones only, with some absent. Among about 190,000 clones, more than 75% were seen once, and the ten largest hold 4% to 5%. Trimming took off 2 bases at V and 9 bases at J, with 16 bases between the two ends. The germline V gene encodes CDR1 SNHLY and CDR2 FYNNEI. CDR3 size: 15 residues. The chain couples TRBV2 to TRBJ2-2; no clear D. The sequenced sample consisted of peripheral blood. This clonotype originated in an elderly woman with acute or convalescent COVID-19. CDR3 loop: CASSESETLARELFF. The CDR3 coding sequence is TGTGCCAGCAGTGAATCAGAGACATTGGCCCGGGAGCTGTTTTTT.